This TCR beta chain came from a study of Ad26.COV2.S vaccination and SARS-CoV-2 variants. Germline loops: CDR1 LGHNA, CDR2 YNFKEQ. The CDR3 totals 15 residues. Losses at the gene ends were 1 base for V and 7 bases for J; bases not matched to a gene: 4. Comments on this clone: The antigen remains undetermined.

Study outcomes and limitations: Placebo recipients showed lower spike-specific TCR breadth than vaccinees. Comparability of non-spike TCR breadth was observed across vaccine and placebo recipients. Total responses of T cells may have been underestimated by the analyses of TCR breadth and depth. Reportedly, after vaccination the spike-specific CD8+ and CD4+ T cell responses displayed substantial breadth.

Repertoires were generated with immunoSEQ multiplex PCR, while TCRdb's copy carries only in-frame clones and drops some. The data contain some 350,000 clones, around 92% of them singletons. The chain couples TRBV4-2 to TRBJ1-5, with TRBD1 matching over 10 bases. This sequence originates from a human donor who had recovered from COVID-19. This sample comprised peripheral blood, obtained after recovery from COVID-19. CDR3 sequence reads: CASSQGQGAGQPQHF. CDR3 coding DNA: TGTGCCAGCAGCCAAGGACAGGGGGCAGGGCAGCCCCAGCATTTT.